This TCR beta chain was sequenced during a study of blood T cell repertoires in COVID-19. Across the whole study: Italy, Spain and the United States were the sources of the convalescent and acute COVID-19 samples. Sources were T cells, B-cell-depleted T cells, or PBMCs; the material itself was cDNA or gDNA.

Authors' analysis steps: Reference gene primers were amplified, and this amplification served to estimate nucleated cell counts. Clones were sequenced by immunoSEQ multiplex PCR, and TCRdb holds only the in-frame ones, with some missing. V and J calls and clone size are those listed in that table; D and trimming were worked out from the DNA. The sample lists approximately 60,000 clones, about nine tenths occurring once. The CDR3 contains 17 residues. The V segment lost 6 bases and the J segment 6 bases; nucleotides outside the gene matches: 17. In germline, CDR1 is ENHRY, CDR2 SYGVKD. The sequence was collected from a woman of 80 years or more with COVID-19, enrolled during active disease. The chain combines TRBV10-3 with TRBJ1-1; 9 nucleotides line up with TRBD1. The specimen was peripheral blood. The CDR3 loop reads CAISRALVGTGTPEAFF. As DNA, the CDR3 is TGTGCCATCAGCAGAGCCCTTGTTGGGACAGGGACCCCTGAAGCTTTCTTT.